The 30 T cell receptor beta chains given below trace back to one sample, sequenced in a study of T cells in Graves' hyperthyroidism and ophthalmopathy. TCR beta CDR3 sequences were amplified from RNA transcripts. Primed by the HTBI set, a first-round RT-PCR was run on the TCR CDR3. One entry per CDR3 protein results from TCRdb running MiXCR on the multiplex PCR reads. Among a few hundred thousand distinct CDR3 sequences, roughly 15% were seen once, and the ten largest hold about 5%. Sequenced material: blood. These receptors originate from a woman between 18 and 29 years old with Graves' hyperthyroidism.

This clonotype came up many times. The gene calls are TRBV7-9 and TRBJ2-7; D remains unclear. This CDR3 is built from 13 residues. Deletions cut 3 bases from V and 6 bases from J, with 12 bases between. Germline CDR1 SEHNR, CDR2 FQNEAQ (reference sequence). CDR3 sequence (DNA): TGTGCCAGCAGCTTCCAGGATCCTCCCGAGCAGTACTTC. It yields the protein CASSFQDPPEQYF.

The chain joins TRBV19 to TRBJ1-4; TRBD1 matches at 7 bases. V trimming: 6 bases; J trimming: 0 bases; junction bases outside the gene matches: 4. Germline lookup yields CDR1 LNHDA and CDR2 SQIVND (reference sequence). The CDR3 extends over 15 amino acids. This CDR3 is CASSSGQSTNEKLFF. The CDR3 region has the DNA TGTGCCAGTAGCTCGGGACAGTCAACTAATGAAAAACTGTTTTTT.

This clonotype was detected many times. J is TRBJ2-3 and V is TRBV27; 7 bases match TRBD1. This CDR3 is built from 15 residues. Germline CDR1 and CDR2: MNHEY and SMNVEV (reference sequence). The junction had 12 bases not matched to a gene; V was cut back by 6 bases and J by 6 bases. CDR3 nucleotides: TGTGCCAGCAGGCCCGGACAGGCCTTGTGGGATACGCAGTATTTT. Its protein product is CASRPGQALWDTQYF.

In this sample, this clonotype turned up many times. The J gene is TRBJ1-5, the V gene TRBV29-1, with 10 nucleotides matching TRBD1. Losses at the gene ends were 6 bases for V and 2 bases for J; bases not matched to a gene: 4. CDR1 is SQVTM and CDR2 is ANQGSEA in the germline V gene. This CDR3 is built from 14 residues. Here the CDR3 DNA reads TGCAGCGTGGGGGGGACAGGGGGCAATCAGCCCCAGCATTTT. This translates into CSVGGTGGNQPQHF.

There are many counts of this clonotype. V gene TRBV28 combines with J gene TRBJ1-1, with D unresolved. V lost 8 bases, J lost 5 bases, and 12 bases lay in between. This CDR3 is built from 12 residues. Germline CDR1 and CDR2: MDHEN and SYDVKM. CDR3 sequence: CASGSQVTEAFF. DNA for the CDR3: TGTGCCAGCGGCTCTCAGGTGACTGAAGCTTTCTTT.

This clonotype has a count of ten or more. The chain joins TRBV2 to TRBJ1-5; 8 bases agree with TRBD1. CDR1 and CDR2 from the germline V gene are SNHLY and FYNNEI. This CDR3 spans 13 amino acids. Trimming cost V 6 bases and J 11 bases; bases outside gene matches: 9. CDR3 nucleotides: TGTGCCAGCAGGGGGCAGGGGGCATCCACCCAGCATTTT. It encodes CASRGQGASTQHF.

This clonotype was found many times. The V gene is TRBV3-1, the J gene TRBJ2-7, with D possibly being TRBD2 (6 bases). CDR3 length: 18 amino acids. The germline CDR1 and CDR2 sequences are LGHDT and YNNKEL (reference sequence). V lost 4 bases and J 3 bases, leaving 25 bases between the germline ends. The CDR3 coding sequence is TGTGCCAGCAGCCCGGGACTGGGGTCGGGTAAACTAATCTACGAGCAGTACTTC. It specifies CASSPGLGSGKLIYEQYF.

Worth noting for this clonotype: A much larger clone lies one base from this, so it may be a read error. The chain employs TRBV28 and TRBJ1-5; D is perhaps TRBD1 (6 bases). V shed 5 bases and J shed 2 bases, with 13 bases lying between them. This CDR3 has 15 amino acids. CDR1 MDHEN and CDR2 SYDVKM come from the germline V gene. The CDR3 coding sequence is TGTGCCAGCAGTGCTATAGGGGGAGGCAATCAGCCCCAGCATTTT. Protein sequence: CASSAIGGGNQPQHF.

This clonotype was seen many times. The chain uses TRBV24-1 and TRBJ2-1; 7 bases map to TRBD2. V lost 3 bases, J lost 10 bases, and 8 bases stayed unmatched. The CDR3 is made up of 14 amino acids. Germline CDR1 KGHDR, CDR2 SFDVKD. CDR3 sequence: CATSDASGAQEQFF. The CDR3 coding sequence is TGTGCCACCAGTGATGCGAGCGGGGCTCAAGAGCAGTTCTTC.

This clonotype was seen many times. CDR3 loop: CASRAQGGRNQPQHF. The CDR3 DNA reads as TGTGCCAGCAGGGCCCAGGGGGGGCGGAATCAGCCCCAGCATTTT. The chain links TRBV6-1 to TRBJ1-5; 7 bases are shared with TRBD1. This CDR3 is built from 15 residues. The V segment lost 6 bases and the J segment 4 bases; nucleotides outside the gene matches: 9. From germline, CDR1 is MNHNS and CDR2 SASEGT.

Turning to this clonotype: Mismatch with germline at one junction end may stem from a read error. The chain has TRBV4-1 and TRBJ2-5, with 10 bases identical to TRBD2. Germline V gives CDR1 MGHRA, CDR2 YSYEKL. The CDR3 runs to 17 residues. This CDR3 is CAGSQEALAGGVETQYF. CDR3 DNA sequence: TGCGCCGGCAGCCAAGAAGCATTAGCGGGAGGAGTTGAGACCCAGTACTTC.

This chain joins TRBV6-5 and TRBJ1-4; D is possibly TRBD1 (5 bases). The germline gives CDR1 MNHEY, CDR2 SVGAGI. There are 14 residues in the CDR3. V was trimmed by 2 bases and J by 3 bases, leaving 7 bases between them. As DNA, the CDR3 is TGTGCCAGCAGTTACCGGGGCCCTAATGAAAAACTGTTTTTT. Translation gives CASSYRGPNEKLFF.

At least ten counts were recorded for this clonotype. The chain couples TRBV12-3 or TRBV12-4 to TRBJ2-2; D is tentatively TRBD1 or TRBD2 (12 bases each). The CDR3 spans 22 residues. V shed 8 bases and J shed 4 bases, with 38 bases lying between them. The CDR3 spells CASGLGQGALAGGPGSTGELFF. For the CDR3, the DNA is TGTGCCAGCGGACTGGGACAGGGGGCTCTAGCGGGAGGGCCCGGGTCCACCGGGGAGCTGTTTTTT.

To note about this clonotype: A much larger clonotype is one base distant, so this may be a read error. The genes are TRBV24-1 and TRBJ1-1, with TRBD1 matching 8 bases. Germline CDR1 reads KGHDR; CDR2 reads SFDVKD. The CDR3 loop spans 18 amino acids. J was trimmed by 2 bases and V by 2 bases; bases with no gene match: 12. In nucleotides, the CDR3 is TGTGCCACCAGTGATTCGGAGGACAGGGCTAAAGTAAACACTGAAGCTTTCTTT. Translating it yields CATSDSEDRAKVNTEAFF.

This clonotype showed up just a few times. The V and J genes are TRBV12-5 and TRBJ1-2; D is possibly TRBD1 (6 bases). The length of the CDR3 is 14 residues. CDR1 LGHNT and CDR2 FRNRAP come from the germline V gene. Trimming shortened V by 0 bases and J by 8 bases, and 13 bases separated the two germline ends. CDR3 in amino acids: CASGLVTGLGGYTF. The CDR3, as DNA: TGTGCTAGTGGTTTGGTTACAGGGCTAGGGGGCTACACCTTC.

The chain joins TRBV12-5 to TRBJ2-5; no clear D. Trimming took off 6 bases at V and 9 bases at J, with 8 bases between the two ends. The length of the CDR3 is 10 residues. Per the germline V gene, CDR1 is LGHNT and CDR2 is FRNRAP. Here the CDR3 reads CASGFPAQYF. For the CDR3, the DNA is TGTGCTAGTGGCTTCCCGGCCCAGTACTTC.

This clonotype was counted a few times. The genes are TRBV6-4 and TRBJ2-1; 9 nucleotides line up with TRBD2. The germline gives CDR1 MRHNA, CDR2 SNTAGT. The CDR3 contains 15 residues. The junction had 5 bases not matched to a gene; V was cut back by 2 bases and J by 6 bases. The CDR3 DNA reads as TGTGCCAGCAGTGACATGGCTAGCGGGATCAATGAGCAGTTCTTC. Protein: CASSDMASGINEQFF.

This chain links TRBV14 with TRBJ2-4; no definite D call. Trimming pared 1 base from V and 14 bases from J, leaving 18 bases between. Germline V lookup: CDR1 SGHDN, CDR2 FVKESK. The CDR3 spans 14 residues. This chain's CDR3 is CASSQVASANTKYF. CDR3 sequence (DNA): TGTGCCAGCAGCCAAGTGGCAAGCGCCAACACAAAGTACTTC.

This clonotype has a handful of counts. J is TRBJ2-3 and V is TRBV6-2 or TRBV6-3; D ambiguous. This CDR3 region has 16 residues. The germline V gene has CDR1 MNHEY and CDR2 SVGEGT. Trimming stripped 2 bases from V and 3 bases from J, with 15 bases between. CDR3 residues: CASSYDPRSDTDTQYF. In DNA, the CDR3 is TGTGCCAGCAGTTACGATCCGAGATCAGATACAGATACGCAGTATTTT.

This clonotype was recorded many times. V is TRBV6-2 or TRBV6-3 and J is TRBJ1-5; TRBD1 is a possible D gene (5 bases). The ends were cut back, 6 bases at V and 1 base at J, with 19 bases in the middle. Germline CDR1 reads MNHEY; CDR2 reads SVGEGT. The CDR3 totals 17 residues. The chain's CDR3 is CASRRDSLSPSNQPQHF. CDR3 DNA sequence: TGTGCCAGCAGAAGGGACTCCTTGTCCCCGAGCAATCAGCCCCAGCATTTT.

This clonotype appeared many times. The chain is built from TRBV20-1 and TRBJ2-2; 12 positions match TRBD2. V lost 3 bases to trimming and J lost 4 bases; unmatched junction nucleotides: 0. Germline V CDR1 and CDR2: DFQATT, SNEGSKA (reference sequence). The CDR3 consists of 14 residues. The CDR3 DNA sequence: TGCAGTGCTAGGGGACTAGCGGGCACCGGGGAGCTGTTTTTT. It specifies CSARGLAGTGELFF.

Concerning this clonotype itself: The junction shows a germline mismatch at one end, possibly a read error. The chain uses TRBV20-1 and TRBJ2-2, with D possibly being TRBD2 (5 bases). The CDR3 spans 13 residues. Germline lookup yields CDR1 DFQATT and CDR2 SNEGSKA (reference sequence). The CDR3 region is CSARGSYTGEPFF. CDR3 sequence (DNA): TGCAGTGCTAGAGGGAGCTACACCGGGGAGCCGTTTTTT.

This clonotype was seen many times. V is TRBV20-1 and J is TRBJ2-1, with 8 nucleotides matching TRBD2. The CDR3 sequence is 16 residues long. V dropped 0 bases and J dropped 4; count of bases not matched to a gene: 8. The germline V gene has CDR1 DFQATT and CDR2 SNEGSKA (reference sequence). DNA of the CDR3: TGCAGTGCTAGAGATCAATCGGGAGGGTATTACAATGAGCAGTTCTTC. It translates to CSARDQSGGYYNEQFF.

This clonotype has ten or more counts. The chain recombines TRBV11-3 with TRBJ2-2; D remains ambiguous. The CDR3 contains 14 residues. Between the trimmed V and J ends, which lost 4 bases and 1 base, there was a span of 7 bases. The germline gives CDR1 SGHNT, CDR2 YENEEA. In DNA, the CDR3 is TGTGCCAGCAGCTGGGTCGGGAACACCGGGGAGCTGTTTTTT. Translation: CASSWVGNTGELFF.

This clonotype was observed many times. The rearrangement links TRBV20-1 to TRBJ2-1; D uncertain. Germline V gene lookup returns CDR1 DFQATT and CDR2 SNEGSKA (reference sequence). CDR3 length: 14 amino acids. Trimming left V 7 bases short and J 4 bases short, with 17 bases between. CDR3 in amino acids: CSGSGHIVYNEQFF. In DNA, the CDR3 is TGCAGTGGTTCGGGCCACATCGTTTACAATGAGCAGTTCTTC.

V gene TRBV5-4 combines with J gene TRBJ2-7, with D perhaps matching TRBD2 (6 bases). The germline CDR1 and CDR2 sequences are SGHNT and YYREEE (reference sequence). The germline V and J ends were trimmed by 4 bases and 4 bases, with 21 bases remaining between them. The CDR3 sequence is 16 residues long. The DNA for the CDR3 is TGTGCCAGCAGCGTAGCCGGGACTCCGCTGTCTTACGAGCAGTACTTC. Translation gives CASSVAGTPLSYEQYF.

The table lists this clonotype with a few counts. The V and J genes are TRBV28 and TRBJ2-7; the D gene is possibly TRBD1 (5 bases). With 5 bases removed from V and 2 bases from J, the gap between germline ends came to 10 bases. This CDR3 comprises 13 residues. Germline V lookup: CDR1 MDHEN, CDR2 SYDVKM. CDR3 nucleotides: TGTGCCAGCAGTGGGGCACCTACCTACGAGCAGTACTTC. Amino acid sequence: CASSGAPTYEQYF.

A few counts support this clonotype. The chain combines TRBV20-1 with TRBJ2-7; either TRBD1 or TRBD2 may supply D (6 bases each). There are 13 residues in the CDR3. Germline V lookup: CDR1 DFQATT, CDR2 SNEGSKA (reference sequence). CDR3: CRATAGHSYEQYF. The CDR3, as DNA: TGCAGGGCCACCGCGGGACACTCCTACGAGCAGTACTTC.

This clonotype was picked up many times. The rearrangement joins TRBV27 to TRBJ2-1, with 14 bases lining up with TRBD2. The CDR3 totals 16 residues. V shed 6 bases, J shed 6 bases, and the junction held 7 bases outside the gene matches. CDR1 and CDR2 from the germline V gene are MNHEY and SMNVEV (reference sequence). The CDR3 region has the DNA TGTGCCAGCAGCAGACTAGCGGGAGGGTATGGCAATGAGCAGTTCTTC. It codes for CASSRLAGGYGNEQFF.

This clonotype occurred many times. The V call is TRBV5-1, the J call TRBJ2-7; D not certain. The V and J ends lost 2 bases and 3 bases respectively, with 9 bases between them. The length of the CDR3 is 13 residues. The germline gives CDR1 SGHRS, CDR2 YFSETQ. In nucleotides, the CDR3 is TGCGCCAGCAGCTTACCCCCAGTCTACGAGCAGTACTTC. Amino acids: CASSLPPVYEQYF.